This T cell receptor beta chain comes out of a study of blood T cell repertoires in COVID-19. The assay was immunoSEQ multiplex PCR, and TCRdb's table has in-frame clones only and misses some. In the table there are some 25,000 clones, approximately 92% of which are singletons. Germline values: CDR1 ENHRY, CDR2 SYGVKD. J gave up 4 bases and V 10 bases, and 15 bases lay outside the gene matches. This CDR3 is 15 amino acids long. The sample consisted of peripheral blood. The gene calls are TRBV10-3 and TRBJ1-2, with TRBD1 matching over 7 bases. The sequence was obtained from a human donor in a cohort sampled during active COVID-19. The CDR3 DNA is TGTGCCACCAGGTCCGGGACAGCAGTTAGCTATGGCTACACCTTC. This codes for CATRSGTAVSYGYTF.